This TCR beta chain derives from a study of CD8 T cells in ankylosing spondylitis. The study's findings and limits: Within ankylosing spondylitis blood, a TCR beta motif made up of eight or nine highly homologous variants appeared to be characteristic. Disease-linked clones bore a CD8+ phenotype and were relatively rare in peripheral blood. From matched ankylosing spondylitis synovial fluid, disease-linked clones were reportedly recovered at significantly enriched levels.

On this clonotype: Antigen unknown.

The CDR3 is 12 residues long. Germline V CDR1 and CDR2: DFQATT, SNEGSKA (reference sequence). Trimming removed 2 bases from V and 1 base from J, with 0 bases in between. Making use of molecular barcodes, quantitative 5'-RACE generated TCR beta libraries. Via MiXCR, TCRdb re-called the 5' RACE reads, giving one row per CDR3 protein. The table shows roughly 490,000 distinct CDR3 sequences, with approximately 5.3% occurring only once. Sequenced material: blood, either unsorted or a sorted T cell fraction (not recorded which). The sequence was obtained from a male donor with ankylosing spondylitis. This rearrangement joins TRBV20-1 to TRBJ2-6; D is ambiguous. The CDR3 protein is CSARSGANVLTF. DNA for the CDR3: TGCAGTGCTAGATCTGGGGCCAACGTCCTGACTTTC.